This T cell receptor (beta chain) was sequenced in a study of T cells in women clearing cervical HPV infection. Background on the study: Controls' single incident HPV16 infection cleared within 12 months without precancer.

TCR beta CDR3 amplified by multiplex PCR from roughly 1,100 ng genomic DNA. Here immunoSEQ multiplex PCR was the method, and the copy in TCRdb shows in-frame clones only, minus some. This sample contains some 25,000 clones. Study results and caveats: Controls had more TRBV6-7 (about 0.16%) than cases (approximately 0.11%).

Unmatched junction bases numbered 9, after V lost 0 bases and J lost 7 bases. From germline, CDR1 is SGHNT and CDR2 YYREEE (reference sequence). CDR3 length: 16 residues. To note about this clone: The target antigen is unknown. The read falls 3 residues short of the CDR3 end, and the missing part is taken from the germline J gene.

The gene calls are TRBV5-4 and TRBJ2-1, with 8 bases aligning to TRBD1. Specimen: blood buffy coat. The receptor's source is a woman between 18 and 70 years old with a cervical HPV16 infection that either progressed to CIN3+ or cleared (not recorded which). CDR3 loop: CASSLVGQGAGNEQFF. Incomplete CDR3 DNA: TGTGCCAGCAGCTTGGTCGGTCAGGGGGCGGGTAATGAG. Together with reference TRBV5-4 and TRBJ2-1, the CDR3 gives the full variable domain: ETGVTQSPTHLIKTRGQQVTLRCSSQSGHNTVSWYQQALGQGPQFIFQYYREEENGRGNFPPRFSGLQFPNYSSELNVNALELDDSALYLCASSLVGQGAGNEQFFGPGTRLTVL.